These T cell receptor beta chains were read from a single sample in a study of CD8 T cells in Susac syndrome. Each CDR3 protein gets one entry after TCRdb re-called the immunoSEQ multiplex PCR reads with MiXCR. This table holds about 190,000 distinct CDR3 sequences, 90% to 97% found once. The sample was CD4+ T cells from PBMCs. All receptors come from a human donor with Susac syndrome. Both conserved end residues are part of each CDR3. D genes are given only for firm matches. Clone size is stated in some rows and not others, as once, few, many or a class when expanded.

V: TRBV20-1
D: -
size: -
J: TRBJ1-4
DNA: TGCAGTGCTAGGCTGGGGACGAATGAAAAACTGTTTTTT
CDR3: CSARLGTNEKLFF

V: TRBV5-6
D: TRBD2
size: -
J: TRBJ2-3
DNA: TGTGCCAGCAGCAAACTAGCGGGGGGAGGCACAGATACGCAGTATTTT
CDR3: CASSKLAGGGTDTQYF

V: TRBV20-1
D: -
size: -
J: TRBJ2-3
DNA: TGCAGTGCTAGGCCGCCCCTAGGCCACACAGATACGCAGTATTTT
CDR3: CSARPPLGHTDTQYF

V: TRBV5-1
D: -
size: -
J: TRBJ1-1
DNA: TGCGCCAGCAGCTTGTCTGTAAATACAAACACTGAAGCTTTCTTT
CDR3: CASSLSVNTNTEAFF

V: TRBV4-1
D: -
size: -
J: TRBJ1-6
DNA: TGCGCCAGCAGCCAAGGGGCAGTAACAAATTCACCCCTCCACTTT
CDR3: CASSQGAVTNSPLHF

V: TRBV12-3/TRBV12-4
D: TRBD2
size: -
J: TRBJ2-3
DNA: TGTGCCAGCAGCCCCGAACTAGCGGGGAGCACAGATACGCAGTATTTT
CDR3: CASSPELAGSTDTQYF

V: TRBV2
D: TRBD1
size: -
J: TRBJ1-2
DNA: TGTGCCAGCAGTTTCGGGACAGGGGGCATAGGCTACACCTTC
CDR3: CASSFGTGGIGYTF

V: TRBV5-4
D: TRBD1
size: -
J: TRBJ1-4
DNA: TGTGCCAGCAGCTTGACCGGGACAGGGAATGAAAAACTGTTTTTT
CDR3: CASSLTGTGNEKLFF

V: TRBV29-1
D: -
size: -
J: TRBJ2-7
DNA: TGCAGCGTTGTGGCAGTGCGGGGAAACTACGAGCAGTACTTC
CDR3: CSVVAVRGNYEQYF

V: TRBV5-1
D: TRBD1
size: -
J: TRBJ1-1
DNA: TGCGCCAGCAGCTCTGGGACAGGGAGGGTCGAAGCTTTCTTT
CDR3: CASSSGTGRVEAFF

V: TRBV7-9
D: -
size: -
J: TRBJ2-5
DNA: TGTGCCAGCAGTTTACCCCAAGAGACCCAGTACTTC
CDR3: CASSLPQETQYF

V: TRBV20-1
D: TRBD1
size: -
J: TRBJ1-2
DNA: TGCAGTGCTGGCGGACAGGGTGGGGGCTACACCTTC
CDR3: CSAGGQGGGYTF

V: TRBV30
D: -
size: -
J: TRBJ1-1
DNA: TGTGCCTGGACCGAAGGAAATGGGGACACTGAAGCTTTCTTT
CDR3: CAWTEGNGDTEAFF

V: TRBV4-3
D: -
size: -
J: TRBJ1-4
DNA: TGCGCCAGCAGCCACTCTCTGAACGGTGAAAAACTGTTTTTT
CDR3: CASSHSLNGEKLFF

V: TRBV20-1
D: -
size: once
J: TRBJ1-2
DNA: TGCAGTACACCCTCACAGGGACTCTATGGCTACACCTTC
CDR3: CSTPSQGLYGYTF

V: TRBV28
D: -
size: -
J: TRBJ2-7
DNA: TGTGCCAGCACCCCCCCGGGGCTCCTCTACGAGCAGTACTTC
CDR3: CASTPPGLLYEQYF

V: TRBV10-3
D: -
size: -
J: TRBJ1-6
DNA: TGTGCCATTACGGACCGAGTTAATTCACCCCTCCACTTT
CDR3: CAITDRVNSPLHF

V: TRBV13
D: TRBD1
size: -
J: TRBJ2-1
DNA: TGTGCCAGCAGATATCTGGGACAGGGGCTCTACAATGAGCAGTTCTTC
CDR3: CASRYLGQGLYNEQFF